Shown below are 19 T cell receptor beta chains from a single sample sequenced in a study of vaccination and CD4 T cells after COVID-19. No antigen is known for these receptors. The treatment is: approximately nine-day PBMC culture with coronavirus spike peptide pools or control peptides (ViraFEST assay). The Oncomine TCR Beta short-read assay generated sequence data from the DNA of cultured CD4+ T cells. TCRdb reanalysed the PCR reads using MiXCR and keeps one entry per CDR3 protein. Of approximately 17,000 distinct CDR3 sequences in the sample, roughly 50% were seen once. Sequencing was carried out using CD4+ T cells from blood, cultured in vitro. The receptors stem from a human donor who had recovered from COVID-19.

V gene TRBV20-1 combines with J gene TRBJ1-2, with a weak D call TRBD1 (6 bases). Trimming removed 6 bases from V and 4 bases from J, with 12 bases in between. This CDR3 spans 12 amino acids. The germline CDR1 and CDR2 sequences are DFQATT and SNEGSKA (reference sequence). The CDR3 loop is CSAWDNFYGYTF. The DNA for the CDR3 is TGCAGTGCCTGGGACAATTTCTATGGCTACACCTTC.

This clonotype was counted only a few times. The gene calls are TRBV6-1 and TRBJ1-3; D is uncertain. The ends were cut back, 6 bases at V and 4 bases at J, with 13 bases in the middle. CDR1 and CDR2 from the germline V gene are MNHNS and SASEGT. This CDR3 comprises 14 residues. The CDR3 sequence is CASRRSALGNTIYF. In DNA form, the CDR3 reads TGTGCCAGCAGGAGGTCAGCTCTCGGAAACACCATATATTTT.

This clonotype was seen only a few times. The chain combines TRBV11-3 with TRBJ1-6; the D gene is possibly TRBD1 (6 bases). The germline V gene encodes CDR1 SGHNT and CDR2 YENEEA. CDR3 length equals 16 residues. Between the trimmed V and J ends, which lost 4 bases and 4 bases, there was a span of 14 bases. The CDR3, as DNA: TGTGCCAGCAGCTCACCGGACAGCTTTTATAATTCACCCCTCCACTTT. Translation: CASSSPDSFYNSPLHF.

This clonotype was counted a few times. The CDR3 DNA is TGCAGTGCTGCCCCCGTACAGGGGTCTGGGGAACCCCAGCATTTT. Encoded protein: CSAAPVQGSGEPQHF. The chain carries TRBV20-1 and TRBJ1-5; 7 bases align to TRBD1. J gave up 10 bases and V 5 bases, and 17 bases lay outside the gene matches. The CDR3 covers 15 residues. Germline V gives CDR1 DFQATT, CDR2 SNEGSKA (reference sequence).

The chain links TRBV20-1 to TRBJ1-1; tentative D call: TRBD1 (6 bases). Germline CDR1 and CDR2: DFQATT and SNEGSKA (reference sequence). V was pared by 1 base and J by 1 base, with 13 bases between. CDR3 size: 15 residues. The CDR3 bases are TGCAGTGCTAGAGTGACAGGCCGAGGGAACACTGAAGCTTTCTTT. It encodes CSARVTGRGNTEAFF.

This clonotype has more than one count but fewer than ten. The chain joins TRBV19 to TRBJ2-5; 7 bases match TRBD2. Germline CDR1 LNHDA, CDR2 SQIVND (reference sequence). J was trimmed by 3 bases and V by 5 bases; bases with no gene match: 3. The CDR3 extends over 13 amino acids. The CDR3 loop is CASSPLAEETQYF. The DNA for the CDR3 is TGTGCCAGTAGTCCCCTAGCGGAAGAGACCCAGTACTTC.

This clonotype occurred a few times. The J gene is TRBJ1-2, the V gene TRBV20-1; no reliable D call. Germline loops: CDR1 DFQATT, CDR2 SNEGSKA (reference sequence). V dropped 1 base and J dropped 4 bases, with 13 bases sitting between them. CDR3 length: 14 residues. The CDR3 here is CSARASVNLYGYTF. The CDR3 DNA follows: TGCAGTGCTAGAGCTAGTGTAAATCTCTATGGCTACACCTTC.

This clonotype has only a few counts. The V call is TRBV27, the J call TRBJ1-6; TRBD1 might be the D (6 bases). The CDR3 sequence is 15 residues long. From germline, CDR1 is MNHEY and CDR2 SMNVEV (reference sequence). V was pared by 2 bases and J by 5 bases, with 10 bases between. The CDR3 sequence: CASSLPQGNNSPLHF. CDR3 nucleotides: TGTGCCAGCAGTTTACCTCAGGGGAATAATTCACCCCTCCACTTT.

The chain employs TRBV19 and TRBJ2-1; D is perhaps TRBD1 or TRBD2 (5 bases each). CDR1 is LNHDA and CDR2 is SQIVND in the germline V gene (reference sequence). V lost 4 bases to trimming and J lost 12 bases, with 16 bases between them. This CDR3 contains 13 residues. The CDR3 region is CASSNHGGQRQFF. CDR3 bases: TGTGCCAGTAGTAACCATGGAGGACAAAGGCAGTTCTTC. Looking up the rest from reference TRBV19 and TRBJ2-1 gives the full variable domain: DGGITQSPKYLFRKEGQNVTLSCEQNLNHDAMYWYRQDPGQGLRLIYYSQIVNDFQKGDIAEGYSVSREKKESFPLTVTSAQKNPTAFYLCASSNHGGQRQFFGPGTRLTVL.

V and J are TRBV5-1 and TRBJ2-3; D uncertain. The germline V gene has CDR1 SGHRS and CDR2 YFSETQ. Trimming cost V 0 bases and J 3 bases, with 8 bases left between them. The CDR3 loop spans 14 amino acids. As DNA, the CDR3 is TGCGCCAGCAGCTTGGACAGTAGTACAGATACGCAGTATTTT. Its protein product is CASSLDSSTDTQYF.

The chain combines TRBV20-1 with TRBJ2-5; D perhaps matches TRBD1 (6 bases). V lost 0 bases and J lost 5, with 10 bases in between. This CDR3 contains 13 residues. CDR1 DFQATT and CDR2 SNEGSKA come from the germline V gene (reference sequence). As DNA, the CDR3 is TGCAGTGCTAGAGATGGGGGCGCGGAGACCCAGTACTTC. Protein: CSARDGGAETQYF.

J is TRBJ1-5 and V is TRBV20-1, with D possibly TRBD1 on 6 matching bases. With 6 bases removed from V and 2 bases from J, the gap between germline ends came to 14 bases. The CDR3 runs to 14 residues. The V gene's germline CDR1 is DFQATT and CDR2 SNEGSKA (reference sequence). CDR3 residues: CSARGGGRNQPQHF. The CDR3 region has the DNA TGCAGTGCCCGAGGCGGGGGGCGCAATCAGCCCCAGCATTTT.

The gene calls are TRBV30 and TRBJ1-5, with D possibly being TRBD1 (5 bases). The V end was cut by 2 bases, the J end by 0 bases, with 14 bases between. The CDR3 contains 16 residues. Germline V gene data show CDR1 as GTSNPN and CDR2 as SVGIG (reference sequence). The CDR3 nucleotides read TGTGCCTGGAGTTGGGGGGGGTTATATAGCAATCAGCCCCAGCATTTT. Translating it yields CAWSWGGLYSNQPQHF.

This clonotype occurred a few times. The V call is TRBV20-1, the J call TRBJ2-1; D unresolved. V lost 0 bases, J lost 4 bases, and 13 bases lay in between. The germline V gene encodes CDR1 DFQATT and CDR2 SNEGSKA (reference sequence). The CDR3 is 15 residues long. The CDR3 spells CSARDWASGYNEQFF. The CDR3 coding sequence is TGCAGTGCTAGAGATTGGGCTAGTGGTTACAATGAGCAGTTCTTC.

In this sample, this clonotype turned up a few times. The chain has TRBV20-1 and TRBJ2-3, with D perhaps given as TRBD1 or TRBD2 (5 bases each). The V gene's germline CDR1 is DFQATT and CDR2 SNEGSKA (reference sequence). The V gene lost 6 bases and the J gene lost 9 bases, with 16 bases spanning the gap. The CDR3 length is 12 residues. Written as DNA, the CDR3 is TGCAGTGCGCGGGCCTCCGGGACCACGCAGTATTTT. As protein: CSARASGTTQYF.

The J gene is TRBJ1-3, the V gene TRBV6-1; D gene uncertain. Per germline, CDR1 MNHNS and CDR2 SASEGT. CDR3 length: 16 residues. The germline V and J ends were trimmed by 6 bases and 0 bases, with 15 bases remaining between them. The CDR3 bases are TGTGCCAGCAGCCGCATGGGCACGGCCTCTGGAAACACCATATATTTT. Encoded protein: CASSRMGTASGNTIYF.

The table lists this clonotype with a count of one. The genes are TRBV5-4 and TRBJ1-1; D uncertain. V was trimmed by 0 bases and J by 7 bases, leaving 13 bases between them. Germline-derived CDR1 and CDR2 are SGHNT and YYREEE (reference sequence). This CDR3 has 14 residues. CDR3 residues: CASSLGGQQFEAFF. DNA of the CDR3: TGTGCCAGCAGCTTGGGGGGTCAACAGTTTGAAGCTTTCTTT.

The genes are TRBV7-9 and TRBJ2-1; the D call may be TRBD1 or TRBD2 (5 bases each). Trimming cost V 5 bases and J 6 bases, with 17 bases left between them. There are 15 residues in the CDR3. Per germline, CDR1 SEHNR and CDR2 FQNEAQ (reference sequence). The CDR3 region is CASSGSLGVGNEQFF. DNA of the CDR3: TGTGCCAGCAGCGGGTCTTTGGGGGTTGGCAATGAGCAGTTCTTC. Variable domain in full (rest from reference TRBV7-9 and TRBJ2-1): DTGVSQNPRHKITKRGQNVTFRCDPISEHNRLYWYRQTLGQGPEFLTYFQNEAQLEKSRLLSDRFSAERPKGSFSTLEIQRTEQGDSAMYLCASSGSLGVGNEQFFGPGTRLTVL.

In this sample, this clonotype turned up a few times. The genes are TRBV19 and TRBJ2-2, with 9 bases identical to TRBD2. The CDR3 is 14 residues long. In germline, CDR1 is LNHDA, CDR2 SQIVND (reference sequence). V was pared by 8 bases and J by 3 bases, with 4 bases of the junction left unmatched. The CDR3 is CASARGGDTGELFF. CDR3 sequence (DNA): TGTGCCAGTGCTCGCGGGGGGGACACCGGGGAGCTGTTTTTT.